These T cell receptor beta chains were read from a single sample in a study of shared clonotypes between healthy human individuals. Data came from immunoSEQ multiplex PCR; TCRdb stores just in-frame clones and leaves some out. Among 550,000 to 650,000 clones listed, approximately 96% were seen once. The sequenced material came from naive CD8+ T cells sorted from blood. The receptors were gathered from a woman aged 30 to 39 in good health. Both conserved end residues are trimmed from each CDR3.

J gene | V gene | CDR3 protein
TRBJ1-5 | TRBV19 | ASREFDGFNQPQH
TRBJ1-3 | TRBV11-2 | ASSLEDSYSGNTIY
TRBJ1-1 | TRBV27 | ASSLSILGGAEAF
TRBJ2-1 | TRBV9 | ASSVVRTNYNEQF
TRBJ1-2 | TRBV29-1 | SALDRNRGYGYT
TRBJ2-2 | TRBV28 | ASSFPDTGELF
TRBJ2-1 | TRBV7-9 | ASSKGKSSYNEQF
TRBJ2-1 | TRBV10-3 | AISERRGAFSYNEQF
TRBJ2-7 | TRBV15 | ATSRDLGSGRNGEQY
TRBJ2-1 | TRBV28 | ASSTQSQGVNEQF
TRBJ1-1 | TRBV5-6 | ASSPTGSTEAF
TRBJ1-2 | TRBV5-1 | ASSPGQGAGGYT
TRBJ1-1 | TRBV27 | ASSLGGSTEAF
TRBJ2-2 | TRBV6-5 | ASSLTLNTGELF
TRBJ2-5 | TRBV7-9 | ASSPKTGLAGGETQY
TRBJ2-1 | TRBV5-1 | ASSGILAGSNEQF
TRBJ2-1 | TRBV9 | ASSVAQKGLAASSYNEQF
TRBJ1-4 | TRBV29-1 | SVPAQGGEKLF
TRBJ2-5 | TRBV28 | ASSRGLGNQETQY
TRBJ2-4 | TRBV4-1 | ASSPLADGGKNIQY
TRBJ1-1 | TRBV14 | ASSQDQRTGFTEAF
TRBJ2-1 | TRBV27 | ASSLSGAGLSSYNEQF
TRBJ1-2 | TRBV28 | ASSLLAGSYGYT
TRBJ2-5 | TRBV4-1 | ASSETSGRAPQETQY
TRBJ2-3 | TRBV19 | ASSFTQGGTDTQY